These 17 T cell receptor beta chains were sequenced from one sample in a study of blood T cell repertoires in COVID-19 (dated by TCRdb to about 2020). Receptors were amplified or captured by the immunoSEQ multiplex PCR assay. Sourced from immuneACCESS, this table was stored by TCRdb with only in-frame sequences that have V and J called. A share of the clones is absent; for the studies checked, an unresolved V gene accounts for under half, and the remainder has no known explanation. The sample has 200,000 to 250,000 clones on record, about nine tenths of them singletons. The ten largest clones represent about 1.9% of the sample. The source material was PBMCs or T cells enriched from blood (not recorded which). Receptors originate from a woman younger than 35 who had recovered from COVID-19.

The chain has TRBV18 and TRBJ1-1; 7 positions match TRBD1. Trimming took 3 bases from V and 1 from J; bases not matched to a gene: 2. Germline V gives CDR1 KGHSH, CDR2 LQKENI. This CDR3 region has 14 residues. Here the CDR3 reads CASSPGTANTEAFF. CDR3 in DNA: TGTGCCAGCTCACCCGGGACAGCGAACACTGAAGCTTTCTTT.

The chain recombines TRBV12-3 or TRBV12-4 with TRBJ2-1; D perhaps matches TRBD1 (6 bases). The V end was cut by 10 bases, the J end by 4 bases, with 11 bases between. This CDR3 is built from 12 residues. In DNA, the CDR3 is TGTGCCACCACCGGACAGTACAATGAGCAGTTCTTC. Translation: CATTGQYNEQFF.

This chain links TRBV7-3 with TRBJ2-1, with D uncertain. Trimming took off 5 bases at V and 4 bases at J, with 15 bases between the two ends. Germline V gene lookup returns CDR1 SGHTA and CDR2 FQGTGA. This CDR3 spans 15 amino acids. The CDR3 sequence is CASSPKVGAYNEQFF. The CDR3 DNA follows: TGTGCCAGCAGCCCAAAGGTAGGAGCGTACAATGAGCAGTTCTTC.

This chain connects TRBV2 to TRBJ2-7; 7 bases map to TRBD1. Germline trimming cut 4 bases from V and 2 bases from J; bases unmatched to any gene: 5. CDR1 and CDR2 from the germline V gene are SNHLY and FYNNEI. The CDR3 covers 14 residues. CDR3 protein: CASSATGEPYEQYF. CDR3 DNA: TGTGCCAGCAGTGCAACAGGGGAACCCTACGAGCAGTACTTC.

This clone has a single count. The CDR3 DNA is TGTGCCAGCAGCCTACCGGGACTGGCCACTGAAGCTTTCTTT. Its translation is CASSLPGLATEAFF. V gene TRBV11-3 combines with J gene TRBJ1-1, with TRBD1 as a possible D gene (5 bases). Germline V CDR1 and CDR2: SGHNT, YENEEA. This CDR3 comprises 14 residues. The germline V and J ends were trimmed by 5 bases and 4 bases, with 14 bases remaining between them.

The gene calls are TRBV28 and TRBJ1-1; no definite D call. The V and J ends lost 2 bases and 4 bases respectively, with 8 bases between them. This CDR3 is built from 13 residues. Germline V gene lookup returns CDR1 MDHEN and CDR2 SYDVKM. The CDR3 nucleotides are TGTGCCAGCAGTTTACAGGCTCGCACTGAAGCTTTCTTT. Translating it yields CASSLQARTEAFF.

This clone was recorded only once. This rearrangement joins TRBV19 to TRBJ2-3; D is perhaps TRBD2 (5 bases). Trimming removed 2 bases at V and 0 bases at J, with 9 bases between. The CDR3 runs 15 residues. Germline CDR1 reads LNHDA; CDR2 reads SQIVND (reference sequence). The CDR3 DNA sequence: TGTGCCAGTAGTATATCGGGGATTAGCACAGATACGCAGTATTTT. Its translation is CASSISGISTDTQYF.

The CDR3 spells CASSSGGVDGYTF. The CDR3 DNA follows: TGTGCCAGCAGTTCAGGGGGCGTCGATGGCTACACCTTC. The chain has TRBV25-1 and TRBJ1-2; 8 positions agree with TRBD1. CDR1 and CDR2 from the germline V gene are MGHDK and SYGVNS. Unmatched junction bases numbered 5, after V lost 5 bases and J lost 6 bases. The length of the CDR3 is 13 residues.

The chain uses TRBV28 and TRBJ1-1; TRBD1 matches at 9 bases. Germline V gene data show CDR1 as MDHEN and CDR2 as SYDVKM. V lost 6 bases and J lost 1; bases outside the gene matches: 9. CDR3 length: 16 residues. This CDR3 reads CASSNAGQGWNTEAFF. The DNA for the CDR3 is TGTGCCAGCAGCAACGCCGGACAGGGGTGGAACACTGAAGCTTTCTTT.

The chain has TRBV18 and TRBJ2-1; maybe TRBD2 (6 bases). This CDR3 region has 13 residues. V was clipped by 6 bases and J by 7 bases, with 13 bases between them. Germline CDR1 KGHSH, CDR2 LQKENI. CDR3 sequence reads: CASSMSSENEQFF. CDR3 nucleotides: TGTGCCAGCTCGATGTCTAGCGAAAATGAGCAGTTCTTC.

This chain joins TRBV5-1 and TRBJ2-1; TRBD2 matches at 7 bases. This CDR3 spans 15 amino acids. V was pared by 2 bases and J by 6 bases, with 8 bases of the junction left unmatched. Germline CDR1 SGHRS, CDR2 YFSETQ. The CDR3 spells CASSLRLGTINEQFF. CDR3 nucleotide sequence: TGCGCCAGCAGCTTAAGACTAGGGACTATCAATGAGCAGTTCTTC.

Here the CDR3 reads CASSGPGLSGRSNEQFF. In nucleotides, the CDR3 is TGTGCCAGCAGTGGCCCGGGACTAAGCGGGAGGTCGAATGAGCAGTTCTTC. The chain uses TRBV28 and TRBJ2-1; 9 positions match TRBD2. Germline CDR1 reads MDHEN; CDR2 reads SYDVKM. This CDR3 has 17 amino acids. V shed 5 bases, J shed 7 bases, and the junction held 15 bases outside the gene matches. The entire variable domain, with the rest obtained from reference TRBV28 and TRBJ2-1, is as follows: DVKVTQSSRYLVKRTGEKVFLECVQDMDHENMFWYRQDPGLGLRLIYFSYDVKMKEKGDIPEGYSVSREKKERFSLILESASTNQTSMYLCASSGPGLSGRSNEQFFGPGTRLTVL.

The chain employs TRBV28 and TRBJ1-2; D ambiguous. The CDR3 spans 11 residues. Per germline, CDR1 MDHEN and CDR2 SYDVKM. V lost 8 bases to trimming and J lost 4 bases, with 8 bases between them. CDR3 in DNA: TGTGCCAGCGTAGGGAGCTATGGCTACACCTTC. Translated, it gives CASVGSYGYTF.

This clone was seen only a few times. The chain uses TRBV7-9 and TRBJ2-2; D perhaps matches TRBD2 (6 bases). This CDR3 has 17 amino acids. Germline V gene sequence: CDR1 SEHNR, CDR2 FQNEAQ (reference sequence). Trimming cost V 4 bases and J 1 base, with 16 bases left between them. The DNA of the CDR3 is TGTGCCAGCAGCTCCTTTGTAGGGAGGCAGAACACCGGGGAGCTGTTTTTT. Its protein product is CASSSFVGRQNTGELFF.

The genes are TRBV7-8 and TRBJ1-2; TRBD1 matches at 7 bases. J was trimmed by 0 bases and V by 5 bases; bases with no gene match: 3. The germline gives CDR1 SGHVS, CDR2 FQNEAQ. The CDR3 sequence is 14 residues long. CDR3 region: CASSPGTANYGYTF. CDR3 nucleotides: TGTGCCAGCAGCCCCGGGACAGCTAACTATGGCTACACCTTC.

This clone came up once. The gene calls are TRBV27 and TRBJ2-7; D perhaps matches TRBD2 (7 bases). The CDR3 loop spans 14 amino acids. The germline V gene has CDR1 MNHEY and CDR2 SMNVEV (reference sequence). Trimming shortened V by 3 bases and J by 6 bases, and 15 bases separated the two germline ends. The DNA of the CDR3 is TGTGCCAGCAGTTTTGAGGGGGGGCACGGCGAGCAGTACTTC. This translates into CASSFEGGHGEQYF.

The rearrangement joins TRBV2 to TRBJ2-7; 7 nucleotides agree with TRBD1. V was clipped by 7 bases and J by 5 bases; unmatched bases: 11. The germline V gene has CDR1 SNHLY and CDR2 FYNNEI. This CDR3 is 14 amino acids long. DNA for the CDR3: TGTGCCAGCATTAGTGAGGGACAGAGGCACGAGCAGTACTTC. Its protein product is CASISEGQRHEQYF.